This TCR beta chain was obtained from a study of T cells in Graves' hyperthyroidism and ophthalmopathy. RNA transcripts provided the source from which TCR beta CDR3 regions were amplified. With the HTBI primer set, the TCR CDR3 went through a first round of RT-PCR. TCRdb recomputed calls from the multiplex PCR reads with MiXCR, one row per CDR3 protein. The table has 540,000 or so distinct CDR3 sequences, 15% to 19% seen once. Stable Graves' hyperthyroidism meant no ophthalmopathy progression within 18 months. Clinical symptoms, serum thyroxine, TRAb, thyroid ultrasound and orbital computed tomography informed diagnoses. From more than 9 ml of fresh peripheral blood, PBMCs were isolated. Remarks on this clonotype: What it binds is not known.

Germline CDR1 and CDR2: DFQATT and SNEGSKA (reference sequence). The CDR3 consists of 12 residues. Trimming shortened V by 5 bases and J by 4 bases, and 11 bases separated the two germline ends. Study conclusions and caveats: The model predicted ophthalmopathy a median approximately 6 months before onset.

J is TRBJ2-5 and V is TRBV20-1; weak D call: TRBD1 (6 bases). Sequenced input: blood. The TCR sequence derives from a woman between 25 and 40 years old with Graves' hyperthyroidism. In DNA form, the CDR3 reads TGCAGTGCTTTCCTAGGGGGAGAGACCCAGTACTTC. It encodes CSAFLGGETQYF.